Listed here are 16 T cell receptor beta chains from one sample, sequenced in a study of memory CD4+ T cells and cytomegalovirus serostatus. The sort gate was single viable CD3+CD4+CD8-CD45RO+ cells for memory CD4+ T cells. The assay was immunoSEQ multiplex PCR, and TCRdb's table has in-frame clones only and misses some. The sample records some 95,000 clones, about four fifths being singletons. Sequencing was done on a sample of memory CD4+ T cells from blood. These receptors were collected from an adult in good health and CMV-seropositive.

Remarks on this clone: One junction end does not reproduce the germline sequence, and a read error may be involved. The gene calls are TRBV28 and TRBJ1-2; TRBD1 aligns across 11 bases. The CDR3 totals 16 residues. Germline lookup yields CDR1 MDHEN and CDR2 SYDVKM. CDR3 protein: CASSIWTGGVGYGYTF. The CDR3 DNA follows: TGTGCCAGCAGTATATGGACAGGGGGCGTGGGCTATGGCTACACCTTC.

The CDR3 loop is CASSQDPGQRNEKLFF. CDR3 nucleotides: TGTGCCAGCAGCCAAGACCCGGGACAACGTAATGAAAAACTGTTTTTT. V is TRBV4-2 and J is TRBJ1-4; D is perhaps TRBD1 (6 bases). The V and J ends lost 0 bases and 4 bases respectively, with 12 bases between them. CDR3 length: 16 residues. Germline CDR1 and CDR2: LGHNA and YNFKEQ.

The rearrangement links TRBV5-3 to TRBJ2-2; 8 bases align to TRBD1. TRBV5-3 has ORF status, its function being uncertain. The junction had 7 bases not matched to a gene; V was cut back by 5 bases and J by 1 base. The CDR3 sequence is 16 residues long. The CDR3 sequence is CARRCDGTGNTGELFF. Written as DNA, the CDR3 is TGTGCCAGAAGATGCGACGGGACAGGGAACACCGGGGAGCTGTTTTTT.

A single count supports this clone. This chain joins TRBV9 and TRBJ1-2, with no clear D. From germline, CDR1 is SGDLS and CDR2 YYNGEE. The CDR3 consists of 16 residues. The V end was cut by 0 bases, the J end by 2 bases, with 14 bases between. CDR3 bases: TGTGCCAGCAGCGTAGCTACACCGTTTGAAAACTATGGCTACACCTTC. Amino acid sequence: CASSVATPFENYGYTF.

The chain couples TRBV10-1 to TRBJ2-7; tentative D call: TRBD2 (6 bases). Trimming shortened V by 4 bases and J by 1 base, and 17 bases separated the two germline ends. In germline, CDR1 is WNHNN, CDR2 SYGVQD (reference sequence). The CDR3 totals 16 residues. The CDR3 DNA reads TGCGCCAGCAGTGGGGATCTTAAGGAGGGATCCTACGAGCAGTACTTC. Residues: CASSGDLKEGSYEQYF.

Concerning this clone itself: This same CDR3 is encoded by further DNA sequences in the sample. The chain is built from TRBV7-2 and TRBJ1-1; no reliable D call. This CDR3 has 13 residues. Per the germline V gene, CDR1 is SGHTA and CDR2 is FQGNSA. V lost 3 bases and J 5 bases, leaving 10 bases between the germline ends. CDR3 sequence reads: CASSFKGGTEAFF. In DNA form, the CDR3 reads TGTGCCAGCAGCTTTAAAGGAGGGACTGAAGCTTTCTTT.

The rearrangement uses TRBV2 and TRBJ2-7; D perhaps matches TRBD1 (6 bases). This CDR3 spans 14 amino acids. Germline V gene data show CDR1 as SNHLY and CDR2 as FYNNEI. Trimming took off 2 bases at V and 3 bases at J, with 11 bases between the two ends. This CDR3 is CASSELQGNYEQYF. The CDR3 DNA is TGTGCCAGCAGTGAACTACAGGGTAACTACGAGCAGTACTTC.

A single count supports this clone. The CDR3 DNA is TGCGCCAGCAGCCAAGACCGAGGGGGCGGGAACACTGAAGCTTTCTTT. Translating gives CASSQDRGGGNTEAFF. This chain joins TRBV4-3 and TRBJ1-1, with 7 bases fitting TRBD1. J lost 1 base, V lost 0 bases, and 5 bases had no gene match. The CDR3 covers 16 residues. From germline, CDR1 is LGHNA and CDR2 YSLEER.

CDR3 region: CASSKPGLLTYEQYF. The DNA of the CDR3 is TGTGCCAGCAGTAAGCCGGGACTACTCACCTACGAGCAGTACTTC. This chain connects TRBV28 to TRBJ2-7; TRBD2 aligns across 7 bases. CDR1 and CDR2 from the germline V gene are MDHEN and SYDVKM. The CDR3 runs to 15 residues. The V gene end was trimmed by 5 bases and the J gene end by 2 bases; junction bases not matched to a gene: 9.

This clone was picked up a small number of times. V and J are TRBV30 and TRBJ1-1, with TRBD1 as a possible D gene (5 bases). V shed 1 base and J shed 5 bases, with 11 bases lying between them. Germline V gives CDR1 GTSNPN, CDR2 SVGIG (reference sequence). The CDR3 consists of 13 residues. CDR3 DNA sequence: TGTGCCTGGAGTGAGGGGTCTTGGACTGAAGCTTTCTTT. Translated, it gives CAWSEGSWTEAFF.

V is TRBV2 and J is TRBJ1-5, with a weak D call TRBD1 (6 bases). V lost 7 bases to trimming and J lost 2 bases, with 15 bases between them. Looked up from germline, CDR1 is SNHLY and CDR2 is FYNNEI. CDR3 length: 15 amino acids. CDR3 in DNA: TGTGCCAGCACTTTAATGGGACACGGCAATCAGCCCCAGCATTTT. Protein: CASTLMGHGNQPQHF.

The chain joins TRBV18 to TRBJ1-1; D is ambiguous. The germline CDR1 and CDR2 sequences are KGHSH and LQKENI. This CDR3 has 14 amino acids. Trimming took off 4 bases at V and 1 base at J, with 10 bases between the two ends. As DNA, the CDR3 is TGTGCCAGCTCACTTTCGGGCCCGAACACTGAAGCTTTCTTT. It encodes CASSLSGPNTEAFF.

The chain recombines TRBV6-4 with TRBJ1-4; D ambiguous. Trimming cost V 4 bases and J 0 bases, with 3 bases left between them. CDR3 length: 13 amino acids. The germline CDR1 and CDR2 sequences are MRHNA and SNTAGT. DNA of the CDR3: TGTGCCAGCAGTGCTGCAACTAATGAAAAACTGTTTTTT. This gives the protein CASSAATNEKLFF.

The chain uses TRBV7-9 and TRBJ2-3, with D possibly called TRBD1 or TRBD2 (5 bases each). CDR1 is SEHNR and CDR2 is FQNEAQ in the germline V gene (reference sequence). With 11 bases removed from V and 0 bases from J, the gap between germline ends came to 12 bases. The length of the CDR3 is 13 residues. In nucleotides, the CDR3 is TGTGCCGGGACCAGGGCTAGCACAGATACGCAGTATTTT. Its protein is CAGTRASTDTQYF.

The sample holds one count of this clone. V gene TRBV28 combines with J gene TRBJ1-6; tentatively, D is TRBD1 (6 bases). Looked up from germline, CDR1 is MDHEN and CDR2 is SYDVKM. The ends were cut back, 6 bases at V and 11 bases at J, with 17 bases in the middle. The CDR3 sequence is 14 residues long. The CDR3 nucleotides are TGTGCCAGCAGGCTAACAGGGCCTGGGGCACCCCTCCACTTT. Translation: CASRLTGPGAPLHF.

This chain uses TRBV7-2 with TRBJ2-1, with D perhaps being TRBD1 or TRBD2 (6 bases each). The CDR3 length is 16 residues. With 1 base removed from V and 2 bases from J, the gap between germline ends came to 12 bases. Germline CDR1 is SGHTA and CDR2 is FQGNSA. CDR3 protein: CASSLGIGGAYNEQFF. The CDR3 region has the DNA TGTGCCAGCAGCTTAGGGATCGGGGGCGCCTACAATGAGCAGTTCTTC. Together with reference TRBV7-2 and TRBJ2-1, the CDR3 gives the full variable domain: GAGVSQSPSNKVTEKGKDVELRCDPISGHTALYWYRQSLGQGLEFLIYFQGNSAPDKSGLPSDRFSAERTGGSVSTLTIQRTQQEDSAVYLCASSLGIGGAYNEQFFGPGTRLTVL.